The 13 T cell receptor beta chains given below trace back to one sample, sequenced in a study of blood T cell repertoires in COVID-19. This table comes from immunoSEQ multiplex PCR, and its TCRdb copy is limited to in-frame clones, with some not included. The sample holds about 180,000 clones; around 74% are singletons and the top ten take 8.1%. The sequenced material came from peripheral blood. All receptors derive from a woman in her fifties or sixties with COVID-19, enrolled during active disease.

The CDR3 here is CATSSGLGKYEQYF. In DNA, the CDR3 is TGTGCCACCAGCAGTGGCCTGGGCAAATACGAGCAGTACTTC. The chain couples TRBV15 to TRBJ2-7; D ambiguous. CDR1 LNHNV and CDR2 YYDKDF come from the germline V gene (reference sequence). The length of the CDR3 is 14 residues. V lost 3 bases to trimming and J lost 4 bases, with 13 bases between them.

The rearrangement links TRBV11-2 to TRBJ2-3, with D possibly matching TRBD2 (5 bases). CDR1 and CDR2 (germline): SGHAT, FQNNGV. V was cut by 0 bases and J by 4 bases, with 11 bases left in between. The CDR3 is 15 amino acids. The CDR3 loop reads CASSLDLARADTQYF. In DNA form, the CDR3 reads TGTGCCAGCAGCTTAGACCTCGCGCGGGCAGATACGCAGTATTTT.

The chain uses TRBV3-1 (or the pseudogene TRBV3-2) and TRBJ2-5, with 9 positions matching TRBD2. The CDR3 runs 17 residues. J gave up 10 bases and V 3 bases, and 18 bases lay outside the gene matches. CDR1 is LGHDT and CDR2 is YNNKEL in the germline V gene (reference sequence). CDR3 protein: CASSQANLAGAGYIQYF. As DNA, the CDR3 is TGTGCCAGCAGCCAGGCCAACTTAGCGGGGGCCGGGTATATCCAGTACTTC.

The gene calls are TRBV7-8 and TRBJ1-6; 7 bases are a match to TRBD1. The trim removed 6 bases at V and 8 bases at J, leaving 10 bases unmatched. There are 15 residues in the CDR3. Germline CDR1 and CDR2: SGHVS and FQNEAQ. In DNA form, the CDR3 reads TGTGCCAGCAGTCGAACGACAGGGTCGGATTCACCCCTCCACTTT. Amino acids: CASSRTTGSDSPLHF.

V is TRBV14 and J is TRBJ1-4, with D perhaps TRBD1 (6 bases). The CDR3 is 16 residues long. V lost 2 bases to trimming and J lost 3 bases, with 13 bases between them. Germline-derived CDR1 and CDR2 are SGHDN and FVKESK. This CDR3 is CASSQLGAGANEKLFF. In nucleotides, the CDR3 is TGTGCCAGCAGCCAACTGGGGGCAGGGGCTAATGAAAAACTGTTTTTT.

This chain uses TRBV11-3 with TRBJ2-2; D remains unclear. Trimming stripped 0 bases from V and 6 bases from J, with 5 bases between. The CDR3 has 13 amino acids. Germline V gene lookup returns CDR1 SGHNT and CDR2 YENEEA. As DNA, the CDR3 is TGTGCCAGCAGCTTAGAGCAGGCCGGGGAGCTGTTTTTT. Its translation: CASSLEQAGELFF.

J is TRBJ1-1 and V is TRBV5-4, with D maybe TRBD1 (5 bases). The V gene lost 1 base and the J gene lost 5 bases, with 9 bases spanning the gap. Germline CDR1 SGHNT, CDR2 YYREEE (reference sequence). CDR3 length: 13 amino acids. The CDR3 region has the DNA TGTGCCAGCAGCTTGCCGGGGGTTACTGAAGCTTTCTTT. It specifies CASSLPGVTEAFF.

This clone has a single count. This chain links TRBV11-3 with TRBJ2-1, with D tentatively TRBD1 (7 bases). The CDR3 spans 14 residues. The V end lost 5 bases, the J end lost 2 bases, and 10 bases lay between the germline ends. The germline V gene has CDR1 SGHNT and CDR2 YENEEA. The CDR3 protein is CASSRGTAYNEQFF. The CDR3 DNA sequence: TGTGCCAGCAGCCGCGGGACAGCCTACAATGAGCAGTTCTTC.

This clone has a handful of counts. V and J are TRBV5-6 and TRBJ1-6; D possibly corresponds to TRBD1 (6 bases). This CDR3 spans 15 amino acids. Germline V gene sequence: CDR1 SGHDT, CDR2 YYEEEE. Trimming took 5 bases from V and 4 from J, leaving 13 bases between them. This CDR3 reads CASSREQGYNSPLHF. CDR3 nucleotides: TGTGCCAGCAGTAGGGAACAGGGATATAATTCACCCCTCCACTTT.

The CDR3: CASSLSGETQYF. CDR3 coding DNA: TGTGCCAGCAGCTTATCGGGTGAGACCCAGTACTTC. The gene calls are TRBV7-9 and TRBJ2-5; D gene ambiguous. The V and J ends lost 2 bases and 5 bases respectively, with 6 bases between them. The V gene's germline CDR1 is SEHNR and CDR2 FQNEAQ (reference sequence). CDR3 length: 12 amino acids.

This chain links TRBV5-6 with TRBJ1-6; D might be TRBD1 (5 bases). Trimming shortened V by 1 base and J by 7 bases, and 6 bases separated the two germline ends. Germline V lookup: CDR1 SGHDT, CDR2 YYEEEE. The CDR3 loop spans 13 amino acids. CDR3 nucleotides: TGTGCCAGCAGCTTGAGACAGAATTCACCCCTCCACTTT. Translation gives CASSLRQNSPLHF. The entire variable domain, with the rest obtained from reference TRBV5-6 and TRBJ1-6, is as follows: DAGVTQSPTHLIKTRGQQVTLRCSPKSGHDTVSWYQQALGQGPQFIFQYYEEEERQRGNFPDRFSGHQFPNYSSELNVNALLLGDSALYLCASSLRQNSPLHFGNGTRLTVT.

The gene calls are TRBV5-8 and TRBJ2-2; 10 positions match TRBD2. The CDR3 runs to 17 residues. The germline gives CDR1 SGHTS, CDR2 YDEGEE. Trimming at V came to 3 bases and at J to 3 bases, leaving 8 bases not matched to a gene. The CDR3 region is CASSSPVLAGHTGELFF. The CDR3 nucleotides are TGTGCCAGCAGCTCTCCCGTACTAGCGGGACACACCGGGGAGCTGTTTTTT.

The chain combines TRBV9 with TRBJ1-4, with TRBD1 matching over 10 bases. CDR3 length: 14 amino acids. V shed 2 bases and J 7 bases; nucleotides not matched to a gene: 2. CDR1 SGDLS and CDR2 YYNGEE come from the germline V gene. The CDR3 reads CASSVGTGAEKLFF. The DNA for the CDR3 is TGTGCCAGCAGCGTCGGGACAGGGGCTGAAAAACTGTTTTTT.